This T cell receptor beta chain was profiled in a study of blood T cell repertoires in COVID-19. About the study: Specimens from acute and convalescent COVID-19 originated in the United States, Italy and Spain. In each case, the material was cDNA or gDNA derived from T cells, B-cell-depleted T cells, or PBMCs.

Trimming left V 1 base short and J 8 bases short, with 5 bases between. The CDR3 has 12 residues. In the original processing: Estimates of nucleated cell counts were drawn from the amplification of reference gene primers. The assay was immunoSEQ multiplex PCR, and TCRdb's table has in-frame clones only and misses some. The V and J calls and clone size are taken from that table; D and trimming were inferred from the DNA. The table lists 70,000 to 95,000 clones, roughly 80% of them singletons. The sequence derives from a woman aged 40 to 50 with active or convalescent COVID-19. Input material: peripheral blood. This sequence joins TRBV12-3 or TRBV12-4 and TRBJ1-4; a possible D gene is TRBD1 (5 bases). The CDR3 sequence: CASSLGGEKLFF. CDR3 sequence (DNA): TGTGCCAGCAGTTTAGGGGGCGAAAAACTGTTTTTT.